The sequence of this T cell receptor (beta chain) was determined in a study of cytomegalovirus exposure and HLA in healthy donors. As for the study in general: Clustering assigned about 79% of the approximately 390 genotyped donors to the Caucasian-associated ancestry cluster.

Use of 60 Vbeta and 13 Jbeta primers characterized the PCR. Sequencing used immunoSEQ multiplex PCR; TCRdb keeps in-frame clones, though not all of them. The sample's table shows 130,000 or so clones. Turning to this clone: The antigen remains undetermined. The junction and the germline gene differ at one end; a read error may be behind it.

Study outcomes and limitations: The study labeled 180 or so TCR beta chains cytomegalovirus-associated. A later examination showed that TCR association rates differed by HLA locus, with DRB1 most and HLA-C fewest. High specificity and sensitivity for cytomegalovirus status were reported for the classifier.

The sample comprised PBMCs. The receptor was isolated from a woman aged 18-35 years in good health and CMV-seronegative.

CDR3 in amino acids: CVSSLYSSSGGTEAFF. The CDR3 nucleotides read TGTGTCAGCAGTTTATACAGCTCTAGCGGAGGCACTGAAGCTTTCTTT. This chain links TRBV27 with TRBJ1-1; D gene ambiguous. CDR3 length: 16 amino acids. Per the germline V gene, CDR1 is MNHEY and CDR2 is SMNVEV (reference sequence).